Each of the 30 T cell receptor beta chains below was sequenced from the same sample in a study of shared clonotypes between healthy human individuals. Here immunoSEQ multiplex PCR was the method, and the copy in TCRdb shows in-frame clones only, minus some. The sample records about 1,500,000 clones, roughly 95% being singletons. Sequencing was performed on naive CD4+ T cells sorted from blood. The subset denotes: CD45RA+ positively selected. The receptors originated from a man aged 30 to 45 in good health.

In its sample, this clone was seen once. V gene TRBV18 combines with J gene TRBJ2-1; 7 nucleotides match TRBD2. The CDR3 is 15 residues long. Germline loops: CDR1 KGHSH, CDR2 LQKENI. J gave up 3 bases and V 2 bases, and 4 bases lay outside the gene matches. The CDR3 is CASSPSSGNYNEQFF. The CDR3, as DNA: TGTGCCAGCTCACCATCCAGCGGGAACTACAATGAGCAGTTCTTC.

CDR3 sequence reads: CASSEGAERQYF. In nucleotides, the CDR3 is TGTGCCAGCAGTGAGGGGGCGGAACGGCAGTACTTC. The chain combines TRBV6-1 with TRBJ2-7, with TRBD1 as a possible D gene (6 bases). The CDR3 runs 12 residues. Germline-derived CDR1 and CDR2 are MNHNS and SASEGT. V lost 3 bases and J lost 9, with 12 bases in between.

The chain carries TRBV11-3 and TRBJ2-2; D uncertain. This CDR3 region has 13 residues. Trimming pared 7 bases from V and 2 bases from J, leaving 8 bases between. Germline assignment: CDR1 SGHNT and CDR2 YENEEA. CDR3 protein: CASMESNTGELFF. The CDR3 DNA reads as TGTGCCAGCATGGAGAGCAACACCGGGGAGCTGTTTTTT.

The chain recombines TRBV2 with TRBJ2-1; 7 bases are a match to TRBD2. The V gene end was trimmed by 3 bases and the J gene end by 9 bases; junction bases not matched to a gene: 5. The V gene's germline CDR1 is SNHLY and CDR2 FYNNEI. The CDR3 has 13 amino acids. The CDR3 coding sequence is TGTGCCAGCAGTGACGAGAGCGGGATTGAGCAGTTCTTC. Protein product: CASSDESGIEQFF.

The genes are TRBV9 and TRBJ2-3; D call uncertain. The CDR3 sequence is 13 residues long. From germline, CDR1 is SGDLS and CDR2 YYNGEE. V shed 5 bases and J shed 6 bases, with 13 bases lying between them. As DNA, the CDR3 is TGTGCCAGCAGTAAAACCCCCGGGGATACGCAGTATTTT. It encodes CASSKTPGDTQYF.

The genes are TRBV10-3 and TRBJ1-1; the D gene is possibly TRBD1 (6 bases). This CDR3 has 15 residues. The V and J ends lost 3 bases and 6 bases respectively, with 17 bases between them. Per the germline V gene, CDR1 is ENHRY and CDR2 is SYGVKD. CDR3 in DNA: TGTGCCATCAGTGACAATTACAGGGATAAGGCTGAAGCTTTCTTT. Protein product: CAISDNYRDKAEAFF.

The CDR3 nucleotides are TGTGCCAGCAGCGTAGGCCGGCCTGGGGCCAACGTCCTGACTTTC. This codes for CASSVGRPGANVLTF. The chain has TRBV5-5 and TRBJ2-6; no firm D call. Germline loops: CDR1 SGHKS, CDR2 YYEKEE (reference sequence). CDR3 size: 15 residues. Trimming left V 4 bases short and J 2 bases short, with 10 bases between.

This chain uses TRBV27 with TRBJ2-7; perhaps TRBD1 as D (5 bases). This CDR3 is built from 14 residues. V shed 2 bases and J shed 3 bases, with 11 bases lying between them. Looked up from germline, CDR1 is MNHEY and CDR2 is SMNVEV (reference sequence). The CDR3 DNA follows: TGTGCCAGCAGTTTAAGGGGCAGCTACTACGAGCAGTACTTC. This gives the protein CASSLRGSYYEQYF.

The chain uses TRBV15 and TRBJ2-5; 10 bases fit TRBD1. Germline V gene lookup returns CDR1 LNHNV and CDR2 YYDKDF (reference sequence). V lost 3 bases and J lost 4; bases outside the gene matches: 8. The CDR3 runs to 16 residues. CDR3 bases: TGTGCCACCAGCAGCGAACTCCGGGACAGGGGAGAGACCCAGTACTTC. It specifies CATSSELRDRGETQYF.

This rearrangement joins TRBV4-3 to TRBJ1-2; TRBD1 agrees at 8 bases. The V gene's germline CDR1 is LGHNA and CDR2 YSLEER. The CDR3 is made up of 15 amino acids. The V and J ends lost 1 base and 3 bases, in that order; junction bases with no gene match: 4. This CDR3 reads CASSQGQGSDYGYTF. In DNA, the CDR3 is TGCGCCAGCAGCCAAGGACAGGGGTCCGACTATGGCTACACCTTC.

V and J are TRBV5-5 and TRBJ1-5; TRBD1 is a possible D gene (5 bases). The CDR3 extends over 16 amino acids. Germline CDR1 reads SGHKS; CDR2 reads YYEKEE (reference sequence). V dropped 5 bases and J dropped 4 bases, with 19 bases sitting between them. CDR3 nucleotide sequence: TGTGCCAGCAGTTACGAAGGGGTGGGGTATAATCAGCCCCAGCATTTT. Encoded protein: CASSYEGVGYNQPQHF.

This sequence joins TRBV7-9 and TRBJ2-7; D gene ambiguous. Trimming pared 5 bases from V and 4 bases from J, leaving 18 bases between. CDR3 length equals 15 residues. Per the germline V gene, CDR1 is SEHNR and CDR2 is FQNEAQ (reference sequence). The CDR3 DNA reads TGTGCCAGCAGCCCAGTGGTTGACATTGCTTACGAGCAGTACTTC. Residues: CASSPVVDIAYEQYF.

This chain connects TRBV29-1 to TRBJ2-1; D ambiguous. This CDR3 has 12 residues. Trimming cost V 6 bases and J 1 base, with 7 bases left between them. The germline V gene encodes CDR1 SQVTM and CDR2 ANQGSEA. In DNA form, the CDR3 reads TGCAGCGTCCTGAGATCCTACAATGAGCAGTTCTTC. This gives the protein CSVLRSYNEQFF.

With respect to this clone: Germline is not matched at one junction end, which may reflect a read error. The V call is TRBV2, the J call TRBJ2-3, with 7 bases fitting TRBD2. Germline V gives CDR1 SNHLY, CDR2 FYNNEI. This CDR3 comprises 14 residues. The CDR3 protein is CASNTIGAGDTQYF. The CDR3 DNA reads as TGTGCCAGCAATACTATTGGGGCGGGAGATACACAGTATTTT. Full variable domain (remainder filled in from reference TRBV2 and TRBJ2-3): EPEVTQTPSHQVTQMGQEVILRCVPISNHLYFYWYRQILGQKVEFLVSFYNNEISEKSEIFDDQFSVERPDGSNFTLKIRSTKLEDSAMYFCASNTIGAGDTQYFGPGTRLTVL.

J is TRBJ2-7 and V is TRBV5-4; the match to TRBD1 covers 10 bases. V shed 4 bases, J shed 9 bases, and the junction held 16 bases outside the gene matches. CDR3 length equals 16 residues. Per the germline V gene, CDR1 is SGHNT and CDR2 is YYREEE (reference sequence). CDR3: CASSTERGQGVFGQYF. CDR3 nucleotide sequence: TGTGCCAGCAGCACCGAACGTGGACAGGGGGTATTTGGGCAGTACTTC.

Concerning this clone: Distinct nucleotide sequences in the sample also encode this CDR3. The rearrangement joins TRBV5-1 to TRBJ2-1, with TRBD2 matching 10 bases. Germline CDR1 reads SGHRS; CDR2 reads YFSETQ. The length of the CDR3 is 16 residues. With 0 bases clipped from V and 6 bases from J, the junction kept 6 bases outside the gene matches. The CDR3 spells CASSLVAGGRFNEQFF. CDR3 DNA sequence: TGCGCCAGCAGCTTGGTAGCGGGAGGACGATTCAATGAGCAGTTCTTC. The whole variable domain, filled in from reference TRBV5-1 and TRBJ2-1, reads KAGVTQTPRYLIKTRGQQVTLSCSPISGHRSVSWYQQTPGQGLQFLFEYFSETQRNKGNFPGRFSGRQFSNSRSEMNVSTLELGDSALYLCASSLVAGGRFNEQFFGPGTRLTVL.

The genes are TRBV7-9 and TRBJ1-1; 8 positions match TRBD1. The ends lost 4 bases at V and 8 bases at J; junction bases unmatched: 3. The CDR3 consists of 12 residues. CDR1 is SEHNR and CDR2 is FQNEAQ in the germline V gene (reference sequence). The CDR3, as DNA: TGTGCCAGCAGCTCTACAGGGGGAGAAGCTTTCTTT. Amino acid sequence: CASSSTGGEAFF.

The chain employs TRBV29-1 and TRBJ1-1, with D possibly matching TRBD1 (6 bases). CDR1 SQVTM and CDR2 ANQGSEA come from the germline V gene. The V gene lost 1 base and the J gene lost 0 bases, with 12 bases spanning the gap. The CDR3 has 15 residues. The CDR3 loop reads CSVEGQGPMNTEAFF. Here the CDR3 DNA reads TGCAGCGTTGAAGGGCAGGGGCCCATGAACACTGAAGCTTTCTTT.

V is TRBV6-6 and J is TRBJ1-1; D possibly corresponds to TRBD1 (5 bases). Per the germline V gene, CDR1 is MNHNY and CDR2 is SVGAGI (reference sequence). The V gene lost 2 bases and the J gene lost 1 base, with 11 bases spanning the gap. This CDR3 is 15 amino acids long. CDR3 nucleotide sequence: TGTGCCAGCAGTTACAAGGGGCCGACGAACACTGAAGCTTTCTTT. Residues: CASSYKGPTNTEAFF.

This chain joins TRBV28 and TRBJ1-5, with 7 bases fitting TRBD1. This CDR3 has 16 amino acids. Germline values: CDR1 MDHEN, CDR2 SYDVKM. V shed 3 bases, J shed 5 bases, and the junction held 10 bases outside the gene matches. The chain's CDR3 is CASSLGWEGGDQPQHF. The CDR3, as DNA: TGTGCCAGCAGTTTGGGGTGGGAAGGGGGCGATCAGCCCCAGCATTTT.

The genes are TRBV9 and TRBJ2-2; D perhaps matches TRBD2 (5 bases). CDR1 and CDR2 (germline): SGDLS, YYNGEE. With 1 base removed from V and 3 bases from J, the gap between germline ends came to 10 bases. The CDR3 has 15 amino acids. In nucleotides, the CDR3 is TGTGCCAGCAGCGTAACAGCGGCGGACACCGGGGAGCTGTTTTTT. Its translation: CASSVTAADTGELFF. The variable domain in full, completed from reference TRBV9 and TRBJ2-2, reads DSGVTQTPKHLITATGQRVTLRCSPRSGDLSVYWYQQSLDQGLQFLIQYYNGEERAKGNILERFSAQQFPDLHSELNLSSLELGDSALYFCASSVTAADTGELFFGEGSRLTVL.

The chain recombines TRBV18 with TRBJ2-7; tentatively, D is TRBD1 (6 bases). V was clipped by 1 base and J by 0 bases, with 7 bases between them. CDR3 length: 14 amino acids. Looked up from germline, CDR1 is KGHSH and CDR2 is LQKENI. The CDR3 DNA reads as TGTGCCAGCTCACCACGGGGGCTCTCCTACGAGCAGTACTTC. It specifies CASSPRGLSYEQYF.

The chain employs TRBV28 and TRBJ2-1, with 12 bases matching TRBD2. The CDR3 is 16 amino acids. V gave up 8 bases and J gave up 0 bases; unmatched junction bases: 5. Germline values: CDR1 MDHEN, CDR2 SYDVKM. CDR3 bases: TGTGCCAGCCTGACTAGCGGGGGACTCTCCTACAATGAGCAGTTCTTC. Translating gives CASLTSGGLSYNEQFF.

This clone showed up just once. V gene TRBV7-9 combines with J gene TRBJ1-5; tentative D call: TRBD1 (5 bases). This CDR3 has 15 amino acids. The V gene lost 2 bases and the J gene lost 2 bases, with 10 bases spanning the gap. The germline V gene has CDR1 SEHNR and CDR2 FQNEAQ (reference sequence). The CDR3 DNA is TGTGCCAGCAGCTTACTAGGGGAGGGCAATCAGCCCCAGCATTTT. This sequence encodes CASSLLGEGNQPQHF.

This clone has only a few counts. The chain couples TRBV5-5 to TRBJ2-7; unclear D gene. Trimming cost V 0 bases and J 5 bases, with 12 bases left between them. This CDR3 has 14 residues. The V gene's germline CDR1 is SGHKS and CDR2 YYEKEE (reference sequence). CDR3 bases: TGTGCCAGCAGCTTGGCGTGGGGTCGGGACGAGCAGTACTTC. It specifies CASSLAWGRDEQYF.

The chain links TRBV14 to TRBJ1-4, with D perhaps TRBD1 (6 bases). V was pared by 4 bases and J by 7 bases, with 22 bases between. CDR1 is SGHDN and CDR2 is FVKESK in the germline V gene. The CDR3 contains 17 residues. DNA of the CDR3: TGTGCCAGCAGCCGAATCCAGGGGTCCGGGTTCTTTGAAAAACTGTTTTTT. The encoded protein is CASSRIQGSGFFEKLFF.

The chain links TRBV28 to TRBJ1-4; tentatively, D is TRBD1 (5 bases). The germline V gene has CDR1 MDHEN and CDR2 SYDVKM. With 6 bases removed from V and 10 bases from J, the gap between germline ends came to 15 bases. The CDR3 runs to 13 residues. This CDR3 reads CASSHRDHGKLFF. CDR3 nucleotides: TGTGCCAGCAGCCACCGGGACCACGGAAAACTGTTTTTT.

The chain employs TRBV18 and TRBJ1-3, with 8 bases identical to TRBD1. The CDR3 has 16 amino acids. V lost 1 base, J lost 8 bases, and 10 bases stayed unmatched. Per germline, CDR1 KGHSH and CDR2 LQKENI. The CDR3 region is CASSPLTGQASYTIYF. The CDR3 DNA reads as TGTGCCAGCTCACCACTGACGGGACAGGCGTCATACACCATATATTTT.

This clone has only one observation. The chain links TRBV28 to TRBJ2-3; D gene ambiguous. CDR3 length equals 16 residues. Trimming took 7 bases from V and 0 from J, leaving 17 bases between them. Per germline, CDR1 MDHEN and CDR2 SYDVKM. CDR3 in DNA: TGTGCCAGCACCCCGCTAACCCTTTCTAGCACAGATACGCAGTATTTT. Translation: CASTPLTLSSTDTQYF.

The J gene is TRBJ1-4, the V gene TRBV18, with unresolved D. This CDR3 spans 18 amino acids. Trimming stripped 1 base from V and 0 bases from J, with 15 bases between. Germline V gene sequence: CDR1 KGHSH, CDR2 LQKENI. CDR3 bases: TGTGCCAGCTCACCACTAGGCCCCGGCGGAACAACTAATGAAAAACTGTTTTTT. It yields the protein CASSPLGPGGTTNEKLFF.